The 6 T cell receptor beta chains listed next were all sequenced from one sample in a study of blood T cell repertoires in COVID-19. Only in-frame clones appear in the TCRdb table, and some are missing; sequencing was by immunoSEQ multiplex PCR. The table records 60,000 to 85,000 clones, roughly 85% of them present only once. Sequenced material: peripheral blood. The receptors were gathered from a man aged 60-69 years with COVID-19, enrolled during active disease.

CDR3 protein: CASRGTGTGVNSPLHF. CDR3 DNA: TGTGCCAGCAGAGGGACCGGGACAGGGGTAAATTCACCCCTCCACTTT. The chain couples TRBV9 to TRBJ1-6; 10 bases line up with TRBD1. This CDR3 has 16 amino acids. Germline V CDR1 and CDR2: SGDLS, YYNGEE. The trim removed 5 bases at V and 7 bases at J, leaving 9 bases unmatched. Full variable domain (remainder filled in from reference TRBV9 and TRBJ1-6): DSGVTQTPKHLITATGQRVTLRCSPRSGDLSVYWYQQSLDQGLQFLIQYYNGEERAKGNILERFSAQQFPDLHSELNLSSLELGDSALYFCASRGTGTGVNSPLHFGNGTRLTVT.

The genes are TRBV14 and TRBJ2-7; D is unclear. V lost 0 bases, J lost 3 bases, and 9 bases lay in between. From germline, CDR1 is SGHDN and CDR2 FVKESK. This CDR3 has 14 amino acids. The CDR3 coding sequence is TGTGCCAGCAGCCAAGAAAGAGGTGTCTACGAGCAGTACTTC. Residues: CASSQERGVYEQYF.

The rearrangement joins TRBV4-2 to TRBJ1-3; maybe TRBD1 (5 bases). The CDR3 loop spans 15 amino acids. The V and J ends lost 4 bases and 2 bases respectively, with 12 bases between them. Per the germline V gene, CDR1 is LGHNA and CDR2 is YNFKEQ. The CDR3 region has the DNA TGTGCCAGCAGCCCCTCTCAGGGCGCTGGAAACACCATATATTTT. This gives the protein CASSPSQGAGNTIYF.

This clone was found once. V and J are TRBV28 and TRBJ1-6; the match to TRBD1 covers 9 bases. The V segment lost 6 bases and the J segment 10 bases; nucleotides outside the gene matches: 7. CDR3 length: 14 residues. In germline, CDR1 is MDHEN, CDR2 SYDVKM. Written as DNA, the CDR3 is TGTGCCAGCAGCCTACAGGGGGCTAGGTCACCCCTCCACTTT. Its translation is CASSLQGARSPLHF.

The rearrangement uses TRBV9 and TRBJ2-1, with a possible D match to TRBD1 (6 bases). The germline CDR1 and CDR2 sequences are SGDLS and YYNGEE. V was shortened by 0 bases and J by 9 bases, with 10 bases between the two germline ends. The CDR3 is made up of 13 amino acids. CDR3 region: CASSVAQGGEQFF. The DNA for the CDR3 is TGTGCCAGCAGCGTAGCTCAAGGGGGTGAGCAGTTCTTC.

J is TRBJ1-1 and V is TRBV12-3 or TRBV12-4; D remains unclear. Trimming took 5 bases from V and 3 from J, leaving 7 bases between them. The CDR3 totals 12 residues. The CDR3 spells CASSPPDTEAFF. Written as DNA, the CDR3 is TGTGCCAGCAGTCCACCGGACACTGAAGCTTTCTTT.